This entry lists 21 T cell receptor beta chains sequenced from one sample in a study of shared clonotypes between healthy human individuals. TCRdb's copy holds only in-frame clones and misses some; the assay was immunoSEQ multiplex PCR. This table holds about 680,000 clones, approximately 90% found once. CD45RO-negative, CCR7-positively selected cells formed the naive CD8 fraction, excluding terminally differentiated effector memory CD45RA+ cells. The sample was naive CD8+ T cells sorted from blood. All receptors derive from a man aged 30 to 39 in good health.

The chain is built from TRBV7-9 and TRBJ2-2; 7 bases fit TRBD2. V was pared by 2 bases and J by 2 bases, with 5 bases of the junction left unmatched. Germline V CDR1 and CDR2: SEHNR, FQNEAQ (reference sequence). CDR3 length: 16 residues. CDR3 sequence reads: CASSLSRGVNTGELFF. The DNA for the CDR3 is TGTGCCAGCAGCTTAAGTCGGGGGGTAAACACCGGGGAGCTGTTTTTT.

Remarks on this clone: This specimen includes other DNA sequences encoding the same CDR3. The rearrangement joins TRBV19 to TRBJ2-7; maybe TRBD1 (5 bases). The V end lost 1 base, the J end lost 3 bases, and 10 bases lay between the germline ends. Per germline, CDR1 LNHDA and CDR2 SQIVND (reference sequence). CDR3 length equals 14 residues. CDR3 sequence reads: CASSIGTGDYEQYF. CDR3 DNA sequence: TGTGCCAGTAGTATAGGAACAGGTGACTACGAGCAGTACTTC.

The count of this clone is one. The chain recombines TRBV4-3 with TRBJ2-7; 9 positions agree with TRBD2. The CDR3 consists of 13 residues. V was clipped by 3 bases and J by 7 bases; unmatched bases: 4. Germline CDR1 and CDR2: LGHNA and YSLEER. The CDR3 DNA reads TGCGCCAGCAGCCATCTAGCGGGAAGAGAGCAGTACTTC. It specifies CASSHLAGREQYF.

The chain combines TRBV6-5 with TRBJ2-2, with TRBD2 matching over 12 bases. The CDR3 extends over 15 amino acids. J was trimmed by 7 bases and V by 5 bases; bases with no gene match: 5. Germline-derived CDR1 and CDR2 are MNHEY and SVGAGI. CDR3 amino acids: CASSASGRAFGELFF. The CDR3 DNA sequence: TGTGCCAGCAGTGCTAGCGGGAGGGCATTCGGGGAGCTGTTTTTT.

V usage is TRBV18 and J usage is TRBJ2-3; D ambiguous. This CDR3 contains 14 residues. In germline, CDR1 is KGHSH, CDR2 LQKENI. The V end lost 2 bases, the J end lost 2 bases, and 8 bases lay between the germline ends. CDR3 in DNA: TGTGCCAGCTCACCAAGAGAAAACACAGATACGCAGTATTTT. As protein: CASSPRENTDTQYF. The full variable domain, rest sourced from reference TRBV18 and TRBJ2-3, is NAGVMQNPRHLVRRRGQEARLRCSPMKGHSHVYWYRQLPEEGLKFMVYLQKENIIDESGMPKERFSAEFPKEGPSILRIQQVVRGDSAAYFCASSPRENTDTQYFGPGTRLTVL.

This chain joins TRBV7-9 and TRBJ2-1; TRBD2 aligns across 8 bases. This CDR3 spans 15 amino acids. V lost 5 bases, J lost 2 bases, and 5 bases stayed unmatched. The germline gives CDR1 SEHNR, CDR2 FQNEAQ (reference sequence). CDR3 DNA: TGTGCCAGCAGCCGTAGCGGGACCGCCTACAATGAGCAGTTCTTC. Its protein is CASSRSGTAYNEQFF.

The gene calls are TRBV5-6 and TRBJ2-7, with no clear D. This CDR3 is built from 12 residues. Germline CDR1 reads SGHDT; CDR2 reads YYEEEE. V was cut by 1 base and J by 6 bases, with 8 bases left in between. CDR3 DNA sequence: TGTGCCAGCAGCTTGTTGGGTCCCGAGCAGTACTTC. Translation: CASSLLGPEQYF.

DNA for the CDR3: TGTGCCAGCAGTCCTAGGTGGGGAGGCAATCAGCCCCAGCATTTT. This sequence encodes CASSPRWGGNQPQHF. The gene calls are TRBV27 and TRBJ1-5; no definite D call. The CDR3 sequence is 15 residues long. The V and J ends lost 5 bases and 2 bases respectively, with 13 bases between them. Germline CDR1 reads MNHEY; CDR2 reads SMNVEV (reference sequence).

The chain has TRBV9 and TRBJ2-1; TRBD1 or TRBD2 may be the D gene (6 bases each). V gave up 7 bases and J gave up 11 bases, with 13 bases separating them. Per the germline V gene, CDR1 is SGDLS and CDR2 is YYNGEE. CDR3 length: 11 amino acids. The CDR3 nucleotides are TGTGCCAGCGGGGGGCTTTATAAGCAGTTCTTC. As protein: CASGGLYKQFF.

This sequence joins TRBV11-2 and TRBJ2-2, with 7 positions matching TRBD2. Per germline, CDR1 SGHAT and CDR2 FQNNGV. Trimming took 4 bases from V and 2 from J; bases not matched to a gene: 13. The CDR3 totals 18 residues. CDR3 loop: CASSYPVDGRPNTGELFF. The CDR3 DNA sequence: TGTGCCAGCAGCTACCCCGTCGACGGGAGGCCAAACACCGGGGAGCTGTTTTTT.

J is TRBJ2-4 and V is TRBV27, with 7 bases fitting TRBD2. With 7 bases clipped from V and 1 base from J, the junction kept 4 bases outside the gene matches. This CDR3 has 14 amino acids. Per the germline V gene, CDR1 is MNHEY and CDR2 is SMNVEV (reference sequence). CDR3 sequence reads: CASKASGAKNIQYF. The CDR3 DNA reads TGTGCCAGCAAGGCTAGCGGTGCCAAAAACATTCAGTACTTC.

This chain joins TRBV4-1 and TRBJ2-1, with 12 bases lining up with TRBD2. V dropped 1 base and J dropped 7; count of bases not matched to a gene: 8. In germline, CDR1 is MGHRA, CDR2 YSYEKL. The CDR3 consists of 17 residues. CDR3 nucleotides: TGCGCCAGCAGCCAAGGCCCCCTAGCGGGAGGGGAAAATGAGCAGTTCTTC. Encoded protein: CASSQGPLAGGENEQFF.

The chain employs TRBV7-9 and TRBJ2-1; TRBD2 matches 7 bases. CDR3 length: 14 residues. J gave up 7 bases and V 5 bases, and 8 bases lay outside the gene matches. Germline V CDR1 and CDR2: SEHNR, FQNEAQ (reference sequence). This chain's CDR3 is CASSLGYSGNEQFF. In DNA form, the CDR3 reads TGTGCCAGCAGCCTAGGATATAGCGGGAATGAGCAGTTCTTC.

This chain links TRBV7-9 with TRBJ1-2; no clear D. This CDR3 comprises 12 residues. The V end lost 1 base, the J end lost 8 bases, and 8 bases lay between the germline ends. Germline V gene data show CDR1 as SEHNR and CDR2 as FQNEAQ (reference sequence). CDR3 sequence reads: CASSLDTGGYTF. The CDR3 nucleotides are TGTGCCAGCAGCTTAGACACGGGGGGCTACACCTTC.

J is TRBJ2-3 and V is TRBV10-2, with 9 nucleotides matching TRBD2. The germline gives CDR1 WSHSY, CDR2 SAAADI. The CDR3 consists of 14 residues. V was pared by 10 bases and J by 0 bases, with 5 bases of the junction left unmatched. This CDR3 reads CATASGASTDTQYF. CDR3 DNA sequence: TGCGCCACCGCTAGCGGGGCAAGCACAGATACGCAGTATTTT.

The rearrangement joins TRBV6-4 to TRBJ2-3; TRBD2 agrees at 8 bases. The germline V gene encodes CDR1 MRHNA and CDR2 SNTAGT. The CDR3 is 16 residues long. Unmatched junction bases numbered 10, after V lost 4 bases and J lost 4 bases. The CDR3 region is CASSASSGSGADTQYF. The CDR3 DNA reads as TGTGCCAGCAGTGCGTCCAGCGGGAGTGGAGCAGATACGCAGTATTTT.

The CDR3 sequence: CSVEDFGLEAFF. The CDR3 region has the DNA TGCAGCGTTGAAGATTTCGGGTTGGAAGCTTTCTTT. The chain has TRBV29-1 and TRBJ1-1; D unresolved. The CDR3 length is 12 residues. In germline, CDR1 is SQVTM, CDR2 ANQGSEA. V lost 0 bases and J 8 bases, leaving 10 bases between the germline ends.

This clone appeared a single time. The chain recombines TRBV30 with TRBJ1-5; TRBD1 aligns across 7 bases. The V and J ends lost 2 bases and 5 bases, in that order; junction bases with no gene match: 6. Germline V gives CDR1 GTSNPN, CDR2 SVGIG (reference sequence). CDR3 size: 14 residues. CDR3 region: CAWSIPQGDQPQHF. The CDR3 DNA reads as TGTGCCTGGAGTATCCCCCAGGGGGATCAGCCCCAGCATTTT.

This rearrangement joins TRBV7-9 to TRBJ2-7, with D maybe TRBD2 (5 bases). Germline V gene data show CDR1 as SEHNR and CDR2 as FQNEAQ (reference sequence). V was clipped by 2 bases and J by 1 base, with 15 bases between them. There are 16 residues in the CDR3. CDR3 DNA sequence: TGTGCCAGCAGCTTAATGATTAGGAGGCAGTCCTACGAGCAGTACTTC. This sequence encodes CASSLMIRRQSYEQYF.

The genes are TRBV1 and TRBJ2-1; the D segment call TRBD2 is taken from the table without a DNA check. TRBV1 is described as a pseudogene. The CDR3 sequence is 19 residues long. CDR3 amino acids: CTSSPSSPGLGASYNEQFF. CDR3 coding DNA: TGCACCAGCAGCCCAAGCTCGCCCGGACTAGGGGCCTCCTACAATGAGCAGTTCTTC.

V is TRBV9 and J is TRBJ1-4; D is ambiguous. V was pared by 0 bases and J by 3 bases, with 6 bases between. Germline CDR1 and CDR2: SGDLS and YYNGEE. The CDR3 is 14 residues long. This CDR3 reads CASSVGHPNEKLFF. The CDR3 DNA sequence: TGTGCCAGCAGCGTAGGACACCCTAATGAAAAACTGTTTTTT.